These T cell receptor beta chains were read from a single sample in a study of OX40 agonist ivuxolimab in advanced cancers. TCRdb's table, derived via immunoSEQ multiplex PCR, lists solely in-frame clones and lacks some. The table includes roughly 110,000 clones, 80% to 95% detected once. Sequenced material: CD4+ or CD8+ T cells sorted from blood, taken in a trial of the OX40 agonist ivuxolimab. These receptors originate from an adult with an advanced solid tumor such as melanoma, head and neck, liver or kidney cancer. Each CDR3 is given with its conserved first and last residue. The order of the fields is V gene, J gene, D gene, clone size, CDR3 DNA, CDR3 protein. A D gene is named only where the DNA matches it firmly. Some rows mark clone size as missing; the rest say once, few, many or name a class of expanded clone.

v_gene: TRBV27
j_gene: TRBJ2-1
d_gene: TRBD2
abundance: .
CDR3nt: TGTGCCAGCAGTCAGACTAGCGGGAGTTATGGTGAGCAGTTCTTC
CDR3aa: CASSQTSGSYGEQFF

v_gene: TRBV27
j_gene: TRBJ2-1
d_gene: TRBD2
abundance: .
CDR3nt: TGTGCCAGCAGTCGTAGCGGGAGTTCCTACAATGAGCAGTTCTTC
CDR3aa: CASSRSGSSYNEQFF

v_gene: TRBV7-8
j_gene: TRBJ1-1
d_gene: .
abundance: few
CDR3nt: TGTGCCAGCAGCTTGTTTTGGGGCACTGAAGCTTTCTTT
CDR3aa: CASSLFWGTEAFF

v_gene: TRBV12-5
j_gene: TRBJ2-2
d_gene: TRBD2
abundance: .
CDR3nt: TGTGCTAGTGGTTCTCCCAAGACTAGCGGGATAAACACCGGGGAGCTGTTTTTT
CDR3aa: CASGSPKTSGINTGELFF

v_gene: TRBV7-3
j_gene: TRBJ2-1
d_gene: .
abundance: .
CDR3nt: TGTGCCAGCAGCTTAAGGGGCGGGGAGGCTACATACACCTACAATGAGCAGTTCTTC
CDR3aa: CASSLRGGEATYTYNEQFF

v_gene: TRBV9
j_gene: TRBJ1-6
d_gene: .
abundance: once
CDR3nt: TGTGCCAGCAGCGTAGGAGGGGTGGGTCTCCTTTCACCCCTCCACTTT
CDR3aa: CASSVGGVGLLSPLHF

v_gene: TRBV6-1
j_gene: TRBJ2-7
d_gene: .
abundance: .
CDR3nt: TGTGCCAGCACCATGGGGACTTTGCAGTACTTC
CDR3aa: CASTMGTLQYF

v_gene: TRBV6-5
j_gene: TRBJ2-7
d_gene: .
abundance: .
CDR3nt: TGTGCCAGCAGTTACTCGGGGGACCTTGGTGGCGAGCAGTACTTC
CDR3aa: CASSYSGDLGGEQYF

v_gene: TRBV5-1
j_gene: TRBJ1-6
d_gene: TRBD1
abundance: .
CDR3nt: TGCGCCAGCAGCTCGGACAGGAATAATTCACCCCTCCACTTT
CDR3aa: CASSSDRNNSPLHF

v_gene: TRBV10-3
j_gene: TRBJ2-3
d_gene: .
abundance: .
CDR3nt: TGTGCCACCGGTAGCACAGATACGCAGTATTTT
CDR3aa: CATGSTDTQYF